This TCR beta chain was retrieved from a study of tissue T cells after allogeneic stem cell transplantation. Study information: Graft-versus-host disease patients received grafts, several unmodified and three CD34-selected to deplete T cells. Smaller viable blood or marrow samples skipped sorting for direct DNA extraction. Study results and limitations: Across patients, clones rarely overlapped, yet motif clusters were shared tissue-specifically. Limitations included a small, clinically heterogeneous cohort and limited sampling depth.

Concerning this clone itself: Its target is unknown.

Only in-frame clones appear in the TCRdb table, and some are missing; sequencing was by immunoSEQ multiplex PCR. This sample has tens of thousands of clones, with 80% to 95% found just once. The sequence was obtained from a woman aged 35 to 69 who later had graft-versus-host disease after an allogeneic stem cell transplant. This material consisted of blood, taken before transplantation.

The CDR3 protein is CASITQGIHGYTF. The CDR3 nucleotides are TGTGCCAGCATTACTCAGGGGATCCATGGCTACACCTTC. The rearrangement links TRBV12-3 or TRBV12-4 to TRBJ1-2; tentative D call: TRBD1 (6 bases). CDR3 length equals 13 residues. V lost 7 bases to trimming and J lost 6 bases, with 15 bases between them.